Presented here are 9 T cell receptor beta chains from one specimen sequenced in a study of shared clonotypes between healthy human individuals. Generated by immunoSEQ multiplex PCR, the TCRdb table keeps only in-frame clones and is missing some. The table has about 730,000 clones, around 77% seen once; the top ten hold about 1.7%. Sequencing was performed on memory CD4+ T cells sorted from blood. As for subset: CD45RA-negative fraction. The receptors here all came from a woman aged 25-40 years in good health.

The chain links TRBV6-5 to TRBJ1-1, with TRBD1 as a possible D gene (5 bases). V lost 3 bases and J lost 7, with 9 bases in between. The CDR3 sequence is 12 residues long. Looked up from germline, CDR1 is MNHEY and CDR2 is SVGAGI. CDR3 in amino acids: CASSYHGGEAFF. CDR3 coding DNA: TGTGCCAGCAGTTATCACGGGGGTGAAGCTTTCTTT.

This clone was counted a single time. This sequence joins TRBV28 and TRBJ1-5; TRBD1 is a possible D gene (5 bases). The CDR3 loop spans 15 amino acids. V was pared by 5 bases and J by 5 bases, with 16 bases between. In germline, CDR1 is MDHEN, CDR2 SYDVKM. CDR3: CASSLVAGWYQPQHF. In DNA, the CDR3 is TGTGCCAGCAGTCTGGTGGCAGGGTGGTATCAGCCCCAGCATTTT.

This clone occurred many times. This chain links TRBV27 with TRBJ1-5; D not resolved. The ends were cut back, 6 bases at V and 6 bases at J, with 9 bases in the middle. Germline loops: CDR1 MNHEY, CDR2 SMNVEV (reference sequence). The CDR3 runs to 12 residues. CDR3 bases: TGTGCCAGCAGCCCGGCCGGTCAGCCCCAGCATTTT. This encodes CASSPAGQPQHF.

Here the CDR3 reads CATSRAKQGATEKLFF. As DNA, the CDR3 is TGTGCCACCAGCAGAGCAAAACAGGGGGCGACGGAAAAACTGTTTTTT. This chain joins TRBV15 and TRBJ1-4, with TRBD1 matching 9 bases. The germline CDR1 and CDR2 sequences are LNHNV and YYDKDF (reference sequence). With 1 base clipped from V and 8 bases from J, the junction kept 8 bases outside the gene matches. The CDR3 has 16 residues.

CDR3 sequence reads: CASSLGLESYEQYF. In DNA form, the CDR3 reads TGTGCCAGCAGCTTGGGACTGGAGTCCTACGAGCAGTACTTC. The chain joins TRBV7-2 to TRBJ2-7; a weak D match, TRBD2 (6 bases). CDR1 is SGHTA and CDR2 is FQGNSA in the germline V gene. This CDR3 spans 14 amino acids. Trimming took off 3 bases at V and 1 base at J, with 10 bases between the two ends.

The rearrangement links TRBV28 to TRBJ1-2; no firm D call. This CDR3 region has 12 residues. The V end lost 8 bases, the J end lost 3 bases, and 10 bases lay between the germline ends. Germline CDR1 MDHEN, CDR2 SYDVKM. The CDR3 region is CASAQADYGYTF. DNA for the CDR3: TGTGCCAGCGCGCAAGCGGACTATGGCTACACCTTC.

The chain combines TRBV6-5 with TRBJ2-7; TRBD2 aligns across 9 bases. Germline V gene data show CDR1 as MNHEY and CDR2 as SVGAGI. J lost 4 bases, V lost 5 bases, and 9 bases had no gene match. This CDR3 comprises 15 residues. CDR3 protein: CASSTYSGSAYEQYF. The DNA for the CDR3 is TGTGCCAGCAGTACTTATAGCGGGAGCGCGTACGAGCAGTACTTC.

This sequence joins TRBV4-1 and TRBJ2-7; D is unclear. V was cut by 3 bases and J by 4 bases, with 10 bases left in between. CDR1 is MGHRA and CDR2 is YSYEKL in the germline V gene. CDR3 length equals 13 residues. CDR3 in amino acids: CASSQEGSYEQYF. The CDR3, as DNA: TGCGCCAGCAGCCAGGAAGGGTCTTACGAGCAGTACTTC.

This clone has just a few counts. The chain employs TRBV6-1 and TRBJ1-5; D perhaps matches TRBD1 (5 bases). V was cut by 4 bases and J by 0 bases, with 13 bases left in between. Per germline, CDR1 MNHNS and CDR2 SASEGT. This CDR3 has 16 residues. CDR3 nucleotide sequence: TGTGCCAGCAGTGTCGGAAGGGGCGATAGCAATCAGCCCCAGCATTTT. This gives the protein CASSVGRGDSNQPQHF.